This T cell receptor beta chain was found in a study of shared clonotypes between healthy human individuals. Whole-study results and caveats: It was anticipated that sequencing depth would influence how many clonotypes donors shared. As a rule, naive subsets had a larger estimated richness than memory subsets.

Details on this clone: Its antigen is undetermined.

Germline CDR1 is MDHEN and CDR2 is SYDVKM. V was cut by 4 bases and J by 2 bases, with 9 bases left in between. This CDR3 has 13 residues. Among the donors, all were Caucasian adults who lived in Nashville, Tennessee. An even split of each subset's genomic DNA across several immunoSEQ plates was performed. Sequencing was performed with immunoSEQ multiplex PCR; in TCRdb, only in-frame clones are kept and a portion is missing. Of over 1.5 million clones detected, nearly 99% appear once; the ten largest clones hold approximately 0.45%. This TCR was recovered from a man younger than 40 in good health. The material sequenced was naive CD4+ T cells sorted from blood. The subset here: CD45RA+ positively selected. The chain combines TRBV28 with TRBJ2-7, with D possibly being TRBD2 (6 bases). CDR3 in DNA: TGTGCCAGCAGTTGGGGGGTGCCCTACGAGCAGTACTTC. Its translation: CASSWGVPYEQYF.